These 22 T cell receptor beta chains were sequenced from one sample in a study of lymphopenia after photon versus proton radiotherapy. Some clones are missing from TCRdb's copy, which holds only in-frame ones; the method was immunoSEQ multiplex PCR. In the table there are approximately 65,000 clones, about nine tenths of which are singletons. Here the sequenced sample was peripheral blood, taken from a patient treated with photon-based radiotherapy. All receptors derive from a woman in her 70s with pancreatic cancer.

The J gene is TRBJ2-7, the V gene TRBV14; D possibly corresponds to TRBD1 (6 bases). The CDR3 sequence is 17 residues long. Looked up from germline, CDR1 is SGHDN and CDR2 is FVKESK. Trimming removed 3 bases at V and 2 bases at J, with 20 bases between. CDR3: CASSQVHSGTHPYEQYF. The CDR3, as DNA: TGTGCCAGCAGCCAGGTCCATTCCGGGACACATCCCTACGAGCAGTACTTC.

The chain combines TRBV6-1 with TRBJ1-2; D is unclear. Germline-derived CDR1 and CDR2 are MNHNS and SASEGT. V lost 6 bases and J 0 bases, leaving 8 bases between the germline ends. CDR3 size: 13 residues. CDR3 protein: CASSQAANYGYTF. CDR3 sequence (DNA): TGTGCCAGCAGCCAGGCGGCTAACTATGGCTACACCTTC.

This sequence joins TRBV19 and TRBJ2-7; 7 bases agree with TRBD1. Unmatched junction bases numbered 15, after V lost 6 bases and J lost 4 bases. Germline V gene data show CDR1 as LNHDA and CDR2 as SQIVND (reference sequence). The length of the CDR3 is 16 residues. The CDR3 spells CASSQHRGGPTYEQYF. CDR3 in DNA: TGTGCCAGTAGCCAACATCGAGGGGGCCCGACGTACGAGCAGTACTTC. The full variable domain, completed using reference TRBV19 and TRBJ2-7, is DGGITQSPKYLFRKEGQNVTLSCEQNLNHDAMYWYRQDPGQGLRLIYYSQIVNDFQKGDIAEGYSVSREKKESFPLTVTSAQKNPTAFYLCASSQHRGGPTYEQYFGPGTRLTVT.

V is TRBV30 and J is TRBJ1-5; 8 nucleotides line up with TRBD1. Germline CDR1 GTSNPN, CDR2 SVGIG (reference sequence). CDR3 size: 14 residues. V gave up 0 bases and J gave up 7 bases; unmatched junction bases: 5. The CDR3: CAWSVGQGDQPQHF. CDR3 sequence (DNA): TGTGCCTGGAGTGTAGGACAGGGAGACCAGCCCCAGCATTTT.

The rearrangement joins TRBV5-4 to TRBJ1-2; 7 nucleotides align to TRBD1. V shed 0 bases and J 2 bases; nucleotides not matched to a gene: 1. CDR3 length: 14 residues. CDR1 is SGHNT, CDR2 YYREEE, per germline (reference sequence). DNA for the CDR3: TGTGCCAGCAGCTTGGCGGGACAGAACTATGGCTACACCTTC. Its translation is CASSLAGQNYGYTF. Based on the CDR3 plus reference TRBV5-4 and TRBJ1-2, the full variable domain is ETGVTQSPTHLIKTRGQQVTLRCSSQSGHNTVSWYQQALGQGPQFIFQYYREEENGRGNFPPRFSGLQFPNYSSELNVNALELDDSALYLCASSLAGQNYGYTFGSGTRLTVV.

V and J are TRBV5-6 and TRBJ2-5, with D possibly matching TRBD2 (5 bases). The CDR3 consists of 15 residues. V gave up 1 base and J gave up 1 base, with 11 bases separating them. Germline V gives CDR1 SGHDT, CDR2 YYEEEE. In DNA, the CDR3 is TGTGCCAGCAGCTTGATTAGCGCGACCCAAGAGACCCAGTACTTC. It yields the protein CASSLISATQETQYF.

V and J are TRBV19 and TRBJ1-5; perhaps TRBD1 as D (5 bases). The CDR3 is 15 amino acids. CDR1 and CDR2 from the germline V gene are LNHDA and SQIVND (reference sequence). V lost 3 bases and J 2 bases, leaving 11 bases between the germline ends. The CDR3 spells CASSIGGMGNQPQHF. CDR3 nucleotides: TGTGCCAGTAGTATTGGGGGGATGGGCAATCAGCCCCAGCATTTT.

The chain couples TRBV19 to TRBJ1-2; 9 bases fit TRBD1. After removal of 6 bases from V and 4 bases from J, the junction contained 3 bases not matched to a gene. Germline-derived CDR1 and CDR2 are LNHDA and SQIVND (reference sequence). The CDR3 is 13 amino acids. CDR3: CASSRDRAYGYTF. The DNA of the CDR3 is TGTGCCAGTAGCCGGGACAGGGCCTATGGCTACACCTTC.

The genes are TRBV29-1 and TRBJ2-7; 10 nucleotides line up with TRBD1. J gave up 6 bases and V 4 bases, and 3 bases lay outside the gene matches. The germline gives CDR1 SQVTM, CDR2 ANQGSEA. This CDR3 contains 12 residues. Here the CDR3 reads CSVGQGAGEQYF. The CDR3 bases are TGCAGCGTTGGACAGGGGGCGGGCGAGCAGTACTTC.

The chain links TRBV2 to TRBJ1-6; no reliable D call. Germline CDR1 is SNHLY and CDR2 is FYNNEI. V was trimmed by 6 bases and J by 6 bases, leaving 12 bases between them. CDR3 length: 14 amino acids. The CDR3 is CASRIRTANSPLHF. DNA of the CDR3: TGTGCCAGCAGGATAAGGACGGCTAATTCACCCCTCCACTTT.

This clone was recorded once. The chain recombines TRBV11-1 with TRBJ1-2; no firm D call. The CDR3 spans 12 residues. Germline-derived CDR1 and CDR2 are SGHAT and FQDESV (reference sequence). The V and J ends lost 2 bases and 8 bases respectively, with 9 bases between them. The CDR3 region has the DNA TGTGCCAGCAGCTTAAATAGGGAAGGCTACACCTTC. As protein: CASSLNREGYTF.

The V and J genes are TRBV19 and TRBJ1-5; D gene uncertain. Trimming removed 7 bases from V and 3 bases from J, with 10 bases in between. This CDR3 contains 13 residues. Germline-derived CDR1 and CDR2 are LNHDA and SQIVND (reference sequence). The CDR3 region has the DNA TGTGCCAGTACTGCACAGCTCAATCAGCCCCAGCATTTT. Residues: CASTAQLNQPQHF.

This clone was observed a few times. The chain links TRBV28 to TRBJ2-7; possibly TRBD1 or TRBD2 for D (6 bases each). Germline V gene sequence: CDR1 MDHEN, CDR2 SYDVKM. V was shortened by 5 bases and J by 4 bases, with 18 bases between the two germline ends. The CDR3 length is 15 residues. CDR3 in amino acids: CASSLTSRGVYEQYF. The CDR3 nucleotides are TGTGCCAGCAGTCTCACCTCAAGGGGGGTATACGAGCAGTACTTC.

This chain connects TRBV7-8 to TRBJ1-5, with TRBD1 matching over 7 bases. From germline, CDR1 is SGHVS and CDR2 FQNEAQ. V dropped 5 bases and J dropped 4; count of bases not matched to a gene: 5. The CDR3 sequence is 14 residues long. The CDR3 bases are TGTGCCAGCAGCCCCGGGACAGCGAATCAGCCCCAGCATTTT. Translation gives CASSPGTANQPQHF. Supplemented by reference TRBV7-8 and TRBJ1-5, the full variable domain reads GAGVSQSPRYKVAKRGQDVALRCDPISGHVSLFWYQQALGQGPEFLTYFQNEAQLDKSGLPSDRFFAERPEGSVSTLKIQRTQQEDSAVYLCASSPGTANQPQHFGDGTRLSIL.

The V call is TRBV15, the J call TRBJ2-3; weak D call: TRBD2 (5 bases). Trimming took 0 bases from V and 5 from J, leaving 12 bases between them. The CDR3 contains 15 residues. From germline, CDR1 is LNHNV and CDR2 YYDKDF (reference sequence). The CDR3 loop reads CATSRDTGWEDTQYF. The CDR3 DNA follows: TGTGCCACCAGCAGAGATACGGGGTGGGAAGATACGCAGTATTTT. Supplemented by reference TRBV15 and TRBJ2-3, the full variable domain reads DAMVIQNPRYQVTQFGKPVTLSCSQTLNHNVMYWYQQKSSQAPKLLFHYYDKDFNNEADTPDNFQSRRPNTSFCFLDIRSPGLGDTAMYLCATSRDTGWEDTQYFGPGTRLTVL.

The chain is built from TRBV20-1 and TRBJ2-7; D call uncertain. Trimming cost V 6 bases and J 6 bases, with 12 bases left between them. From germline, CDR1 is DFQATT and CDR2 SNEGSKA (reference sequence). The CDR3 length is 11 residues. The CDR3 sequence is CSAKRTAEQYF. The CDR3 coding sequence is TGCAGTGCCAAGAGGACCGCCGAGCAGTACTTC.

J is TRBJ2-5 and V is TRBV7-2; D gene ambiguous. CDR3 length: 13 amino acids. V lost 5 bases and J lost 3, with 10 bases in between. From germline, CDR1 is SGHTA and CDR2 FQGNSA. The CDR3 is CASSQTREETQYF. CDR3 DNA: TGTGCCAGCAGCCAGACCCGGGAAGAGACCCAGTACTTC.

This clone was seen once. The chain recombines TRBV6-1 with TRBJ2-7; 9 nucleotides align to TRBD1. Germline CDR1 and CDR2: MNHNS and SASEGT. With V trimmed by 6 bases and J by 7 bases, 7 bases remained unmatched. The CDR3 is 13 amino acids. CDR3 amino acids: CASRGQGFNEQYF. The CDR3 nucleotides read TGTGCCAGCAGGGGACAGGGCTTTAATGAGCAGTACTTC.

This chain links TRBV7-2 with TRBJ1-1, with D maybe TRBD1 (5 bases). CDR3 size: 13 residues. Germline loops: CDR1 SGHTA, CDR2 FQGNSA. The V and J ends lost 7 bases and 7 bases respectively, with 16 bases between them. CDR3 coding DNA: TGTGCCAGCAACCCCATATCGGGGGTTGAAGCTTTCTTT. This codes for CASNPISGVEAFF.

The V gene is TRBV5-4, the J gene TRBJ2-6, with 7 bases fitting TRBD1. Germline loops: CDR1 SGHNT, CDR2 YYREEE (reference sequence). The length of the CDR3 is 17 residues. V lost 0 bases, J lost 0 bases, and 3 bases stayed unmatched. The CDR3: CASSLGTGDSGANVLTF. The CDR3 nucleotides read TGTGCCAGCAGCTTGGGGACAGGCGACTCTGGGGCCAACGTCCTGACTTTC.

The chain combines TRBV4-3 with TRBJ2-1; D is unresolved. Germline CDR1 and CDR2: LGHNA and YSLEER. V was shortened by 0 bases and J by 0 bases, with 9 bases between the two germline ends. This CDR3 has 16 residues. The CDR3 DNA reads TGCGCCAGCAGCCAAGACAGACTCAGCTCCTACAATGAGCAGTTCTTC. This sequence encodes CASSQDRLSSYNEQFF.

The V gene is TRBV6-5, the J gene TRBJ1-1; TRBD1 is a possible D gene (5 bases). Trimming cost V 1 base and J 0 bases, with 9 bases left between them. CDR3 length equals 15 residues. CDR1 and CDR2 from the germline V gene are MNHEY and SVGAGI. CDR3 region: CASSYLRGMNTEAFF. The CDR3 coding sequence is TGTGCCAGCAGTTACTTGAGGGGAATGAACACTGAAGCTTTCTTT.